This TCR beta chain was retrieved from a study of identical twins. CDR1 and CDR2 from the germline V gene are SQVTM and ANQGSEA. The CDR3 spans 13 residues. After removal of 5 bases from V and 2 bases from J, the junction contained 5 bases not matched to a gene. Findings and caveats of the study: Insertions were fewer in abundant cord blood beta clonotypes, whereas memory repertoires showed none of this pattern.

This clonotype was counted between two and nine times. Its antigen remains unknown. Template switching created a universal primer site, and the cDNA included unique molecular identifiers. TCRdb reprocessed the 5' RACE reads with MiXCR, giving one entry per CDR3 protein. The repertoire has 500,000 to 600,000 distinct CDR3 sequences, roughly a fifth of them found once; the top ten carry around 0.9%. The same data also contributed to another study, on T cells expressing NK-cell markers. From that paper: Investigators obtained TCR beta repertoires from sorted CD3+CD56+NKG2C+, CD3+CD56+NKG2C- and CD3+CD56-NKG2C+ T cells.

The sequence came from a woman aged 18-29 years in good health. The chain has TRBV29-1 and TRBJ1-1; TRBD1 agrees at 7 bases. Sequenced material: CD4+ T cells sorted from blood. The CDR3 here is CSVKTGLNTEAFF. In nucleotides, the CDR3 is TGCAGCGTTAAGACAGGGCTTAACACTGAAGCTTTCTTT.